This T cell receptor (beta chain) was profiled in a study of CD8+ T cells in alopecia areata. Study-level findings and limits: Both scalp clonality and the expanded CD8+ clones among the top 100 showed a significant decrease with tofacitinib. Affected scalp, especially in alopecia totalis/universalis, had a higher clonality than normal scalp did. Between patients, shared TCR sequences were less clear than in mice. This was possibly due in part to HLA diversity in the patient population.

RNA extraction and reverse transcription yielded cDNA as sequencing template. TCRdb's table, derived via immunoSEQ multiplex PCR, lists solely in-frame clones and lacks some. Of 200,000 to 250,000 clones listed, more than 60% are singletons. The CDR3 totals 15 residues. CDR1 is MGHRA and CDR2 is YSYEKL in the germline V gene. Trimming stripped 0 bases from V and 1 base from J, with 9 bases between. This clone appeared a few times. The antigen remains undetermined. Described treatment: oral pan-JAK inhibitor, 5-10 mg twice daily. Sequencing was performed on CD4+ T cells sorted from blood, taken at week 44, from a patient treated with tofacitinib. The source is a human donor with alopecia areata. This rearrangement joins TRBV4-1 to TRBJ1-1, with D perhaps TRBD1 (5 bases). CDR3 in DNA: TGCGCCAGCAGCCAAGATAGGCAGGGGAACACTGAAGCTTTCTTT. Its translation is CASSQDRQGNTEAFF.